Shown below are 28 T cell receptor beta chains from a single sample sequenced in a study of T cell responses to AZD1222 COVID-19 vaccine. Only in-frame clones appear in the TCRdb table, and some are missing; sequencing was by immunoSEQ multiplex PCR. The sample includes 200,000 or so clones, about nine tenths of them seen just once. The sequencing used peripheral blood, collected on day 0 of MenACWY control vaccination. These receptors came from an adult in good health.

V is TRBV11-2 and J is TRBJ2-5; D not certain. V was trimmed by 9 bases and J by 5 bases, leaving 7 bases between them. Germline CDR1 is SGHAT and CDR2 is FQNNGV. This CDR3 has 10 residues. Here the CDR3 reads CASGQETQYF. The CDR3 bases are TGTGCCAGTGGCCAGGAGACCCAGTACTTC.

The V and J genes are TRBV19 and TRBJ1-6; 7 nucleotides agree with TRBD1. CDR3 length equals 17 residues. The V and J ends lost 6 bases and 8 bases, in that order; junction bases with no gene match: 16. Germline CDR1 is LNHDA and CDR2 is SQIVND (reference sequence). CDR3 sequence (DNA): TGTGCCAGTAGGATCCGGGACAGCCATGTTTACGATTCACCCCTCCACTTT. Encoded protein: CASRIRDSHVYDSPLHF.

The rearrangement uses TRBV28 and TRBJ2-2; D is uncertain. CDR1 MDHEN and CDR2 SYDVKM come from the germline V gene. V lost 3 bases to trimming and J lost 4 bases, with 15 bases between them. The CDR3 is 16 residues long. The CDR3 loop is CASSLPLPRGTGELFF. In DNA form, the CDR3 reads TGTGCCAGCAGTTTGCCCCTACCGAGAGGCACCGGGGAGCTGTTTTTT.

This chain uses TRBV3-1 (or the pseudogene TRBV3-2) with TRBJ2-1; D unresolved. Trimming pared 0 bases from V and 3 bases from J, leaving 6 bases between. Germline loops: CDR1 LGHDT, CDR2 YNNKEL (reference sequence). The CDR3 consists of 14 residues. For the CDR3, the DNA is TGTGCCAGCAGCCAAGAGGGTTTCTACAATGAGCAGTTCTTC. This encodes CASSQEGFYNEQFF.

The genes are TRBV12-3 or TRBV12-4 and TRBJ1-1; D unresolved. V was shortened by 7 bases and J by 1 base, with 10 bases between the two germline ends. The length of the CDR3 is 13 residues. The CDR3 loop reads CASTRGQNTEAFF. The CDR3, as DNA: TGTGCCAGCACCAGAGGTCAGAACACTGAAGCTTTCTTT.

In regard to this clone: The junction differs from germline at one of its ends, possibly a read error. V gene TRBV6-1 combines with J gene TRBJ2-3; D uncertain. CDR1 is MNHNS, CDR2 SASEGT, per germline. This CDR3 is built from 11 residues. The CDR3 DNA reads as TGTGCCAGCAGCGAAGCCGATACGCAGTATTTT. This codes for CASSEADTQYF.

This clone appeared a single time. The chain couples TRBV29-1 to TRBJ2-5, with 7 bases identical to TRBD1. Unmatched junction bases numbered 22, after V lost 3 bases and J lost 9 bases. The CDR3 is made up of 17 amino acids. In germline, CDR1 is SQVTM, CDR2 ANQGSEA. This CDR3 reads CSVDPSSRQGPQRSQYF. CDR3 DNA sequence: TGCAGCGTTGACCCATCTTCCCGACAGGGCCCGCAGAGGTCCCAGTACTTC.

The rearrangement joins TRBV7-8 to TRBJ2-7; unclear D gene. The CDR3 loop spans 15 amino acids. Trimming cost V 0 bases and J 3 bases, with 12 bases left between them. Per the germline V gene, CDR1 is SGHVS and CDR2 is FQNEAQ. CDR3 bases: TGTGCCAGCAGCTTAGCGCCACTGTACATCTACGAGCAGTACTTC. This encodes CASSLAPLYIYEQYF.

This chain uses TRBV28 with TRBJ2-5; 8 bases line up with TRBD2. CDR3 length: 14 residues. CDR1 is MDHEN and CDR2 is SYDVKM in the germline V gene. V lost 3 bases, J lost 5 bases, and 5 bases stayed unmatched. The CDR3 region is CASSFRGGPETQYF. For the CDR3, the DNA is TGTGCCAGCAGTTTTCGGGGGGGGCCTGAGACCCAGTACTTC.

The gene calls are TRBV4-3 and TRBJ2-5; 10 nucleotides agree with TRBD1. J gave up 2 bases and V 4 bases, and 4 bases lay outside the gene matches. This CDR3 is 15 amino acids long. CDR1 is LGHNA and CDR2 is YSLEER in the germline V gene. CDR3: CASSPGTGAQETQYF. In nucleotides, the CDR3 is TGCGCCAGCAGCCCAGGGACAGGGGCTCAAGAGACCCAGTACTTC.

The chain couples TRBV3-1 (or the pseudogene TRBV3-2) to TRBJ2-1; a weak D match, TRBD2 (6 bases). The CDR3 is 15 residues long. The V end lost 1 base, the J end lost 4 bases, and 11 bases lay between the germline ends. Germline V lookup: CDR1 LGHDT, CDR2 YNNKEL (reference sequence). This CDR3 is CASSQAAGRYNEQFF. The DNA for the CDR3 is TGTGCCAGCAGCCAAGCGGCGGGGAGATACAATGAGCAGTTCTTC.

The rearrangement joins TRBV6-2 or TRBV6-3 to TRBJ1-5; 10 nucleotides match TRBD1. CDR3 length equals 16 residues. Germline CDR1 MNHEY, CDR2 SVGEGT. Trimming at V came to 3 bases and at J to 1 base, leaving 3 bases not matched to a gene. The CDR3 nucleotides read TGTGCCAGCAGTTATCGGACAGGGGGAAGCAATCAGCCCCAGCATTTT. Its protein product is CASSYRTGGSNQPQHF.

The chain recombines TRBV9 with TRBJ2-3; D possibly corresponds to TRBD1 (5 bases). Germline CDR1 SGDLS, CDR2 YYNGEE. V shed 0 bases and J shed 1 base, with 9 bases lying between them. The CDR3 extends over 15 amino acids. The CDR3 region is CASSVGRGGTDTQYF. The CDR3 DNA is TGTGCCAGCAGCGTAGGAAGGGGCGGCACAGATACGCAGTATTTT. The complete variable domain, with remaining parts taken from reference TRBV9 and TRBJ2-3, reads DSGVTQTPKHLITATGQRVTLRCSPRSGDLSVYWYQQSLDQGLQFLIQYYNGEERAKGNILERFSAQQFPDLHSELNLSSLELGDSALYFCASSVGRGGTDTQYFGPGTRLTVL.

This CDR3 reads CASSFWPGEAFF. CDR3 sequence (DNA): TGTGCCAGCAGTTTTTGGCCGGGTGAAGCTTTCTTT. The chain uses TRBV27 and TRBJ1-1, with no clear D. The CDR3 contains 12 residues. Per the germline V gene, CDR1 is MNHEY and CDR2 is SMNVEV (reference sequence). With 3 bases removed from V and 7 bases from J, the gap between germline ends came to 9 bases.

The chain links TRBV29-1 to TRBJ2-5; TRBD2 agrees at 9 bases. The CDR3 covers 13 residues. Germline CDR1 reads SQVTM; CDR2 reads ANQGSEA. Trimming at V came to 7 bases and at J to 5 bases, leaving 8 bases not matched to a gene. CDR3 amino acids: CSAAGGPGETQYF. The CDR3 DNA reads as TGCAGCGCCGCGGGAGGGCCAGGGGAGACCCAGTACTTC.

The chain recombines TRBV28 with TRBJ1-1; 9 bases match TRBD1. V lost 8 bases to trimming and J lost 7 bases; unmatched junction nucleotides: 14. The CDR3 runs to 15 residues. In germline, CDR1 is MDHEN, CDR2 SYDVKM. The CDR3 DNA sequence: TGTGCCAGCCTCTTGGGGGGACAGGGCGGGTTTGAAGCTTTCTTT. Encoded protein: CASLLGGQGGFEAFF.

On this clone: An end of the junction does not agree with germline; a read error may underlie this. V usage is TRBV7-6 and J usage is TRBJ2-7; D unclear. The CDR3 totals 8 residues. Germline assignment: CDR1 SGHVS and CDR2 FNYEAQ. The CDR3 bases are TGTGCCAGCAGCTCCCTCCCTTTC. As protein: CASSSLPF.

This rearrangement joins TRBV6-5 to TRBJ2-2; the D gene is possibly TRBD1 (5 bases). The CDR3 contains 15 residues. Trimming pared 5 bases from V and 1 base from J, leaving 11 bases between. Germline CDR1 is MNHEY and CDR2 is SVGAGI. DNA of the CDR3: TGTGCCAGCAGTCCAATTACAGGGAACACCGGGGAGCTGTTTTTT. Protein product: CASSPITGNTGELFF.

This chain joins TRBV3-1 (or the pseudogene TRBV3-2) and TRBJ2-6, with a weak D call TRBD2 (6 bases). V was clipped by 3 bases and J by 0 bases, with 27 bases between them. Germline V gene lookup returns CDR1 LGHDT and CDR2 YNNKEL (reference sequence). The CDR3 is made up of 22 amino acids. CDR3 in amino acids: CASSHTAEGAGFPNSGANVLTF. CDR3 DNA sequence: TGTGCCAGCAGCCACACCGCGGAAGGTGCGGGGTTCCCTAACTCTGGGGCCAACGTCCTGACTTTC.

This clone was seen once. One end of the junction varies from germline; a read error may be responsible. The sample has other DNA sequences that encode this CDR3 too. The chain recombines TRBV4-1 with TRBJ2-5, with TRBD1 matching 7 bases. Germline CDR1 MGHRA, CDR2 YSYEKL. This CDR3 is built from 17 residues. For the CDR3, the DNA is TGCGCTAGCAGCCAAGGGACCCCGGGACAGTTAAGAGAGACCCAGTACTTC. It is translated as CASSQGTPGQLRETQYF.

This rearrangement joins TRBV11-2 to TRBJ2-1; D possibly uses TRBD1 or TRBD2 (5 bases each). The CDR3 length is 12 residues. The V end lost 5 bases, the J end lost 9 bases, and 11 bases lay between the germline ends. Germline V gene data show CDR1 as SGHAT and CDR2 as FQNNGV. CDR3 bases: TGTGCCAGCAGCCGTTCTGGGGGTGAGCAGTTCTTC. It specifies CASSRSGGEQFF.

The CDR3 sequence is CASSERQERTIGYTF. CDR3 in DNA: TGTGCCAGTAGCGAAAGACAGGAGAGAACTATCGGCTACACCTTC. The V and J genes are TRBV19 and TRBJ1-2; weak D call: TRBD1 (6 bases). V lost 6 bases, J lost 8 bases, and 22 bases lay in between. This CDR3 has 15 residues. The germline gives CDR1 LNHDA, CDR2 SQIVND (reference sequence).

The chain links TRBV18 to TRBJ2-5, with 11 bases identical to TRBD2. The CDR3 loop spans 17 amino acids. Germline CDR1 and CDR2: KGHSH and LQKENI. V shed 1 base, J shed 4 bases, and the junction held 8 bases outside the gene matches. The DNA for the CDR3 is TGTGCCAGCTCACCACAATCTAGCGGGAGGAGGGGAGAGACCCAGTACTTC. Encoded protein: CASSPQSSGRRGETQYF.

The chain couples TRBV10-3 to TRBJ2-1, with 8 bases fitting TRBD2. The germline CDR1 and CDR2 sequences are ENHRY and SYGVKD. V dropped 6 bases and J dropped 3; count of bases not matched to a gene: 1. CDR3 length equals 13 residues. The CDR3 protein is CAIRGLGYNEQFF. CDR3 coding DNA: TGTGCCATCAGGGGACTAGGCTACAATGAGCAGTTCTTC.

This clone appeared a single time. The chain carries TRBV27 and TRBJ2-1; 10 nucleotides align to TRBD2. After removal of 2 bases from V and 0 bases from J, the junction contained 4 bases not matched to a gene. Germline V gene data show CDR1 as MNHEY and CDR2 as SMNVEV (reference sequence). There are 17 residues in the CDR3. The CDR3: CASSLPPSGSSYNEQFF. CDR3 DNA sequence: TGTGCCAGCAGTTTACCCCCTAGCGGGAGCTCCTACAATGAGCAGTTCTTC.

The chain's CDR3 is CASSLMVSGELFF. The CDR3 DNA sequence: TGTGCCAGCAGCTTGATGGTTTCGGGGGAGCTGTTTTTT. The J gene is TRBJ2-2, the V gene TRBV11-2, with no clear D. CDR1 SGHAT and CDR2 FQNNGV come from the germline V gene. V was trimmed by 3 bases and J by 8 bases, leaving 10 bases between them. CDR3 length: 13 amino acids.

The V call is TRBV18, the J call TRBJ1-3; no firm D call. The CDR3 loop spans 13 amino acids. The V gene's germline CDR1 is KGHSH and CDR2 LQKENI. V was clipped by 2 bases and J by 8 bases, with 10 bases between them. This CDR3 reads CASSPTFPDTIYF. DNA of the CDR3: TGTGCCAGCTCACCAACCTTCCCGGACACCATATATTTT.

J is TRBJ2-2 and V is TRBV5-4, with D possibly being TRBD2 (7 bases). Germline V CDR1 and CDR2: SGHNT, YYREEE (reference sequence). CDR3 size: 16 residues. Between the trimmed V and J ends, which lost 1 base and 2 bases, there was a span of 12 bases. CDR3: CASSLNGGLNTGELFF. CDR3 nucleotides: TGTGCCAGCAGCTTGAACGGGGGGCTTAACACCGGGGAGCTGTTTTTT.